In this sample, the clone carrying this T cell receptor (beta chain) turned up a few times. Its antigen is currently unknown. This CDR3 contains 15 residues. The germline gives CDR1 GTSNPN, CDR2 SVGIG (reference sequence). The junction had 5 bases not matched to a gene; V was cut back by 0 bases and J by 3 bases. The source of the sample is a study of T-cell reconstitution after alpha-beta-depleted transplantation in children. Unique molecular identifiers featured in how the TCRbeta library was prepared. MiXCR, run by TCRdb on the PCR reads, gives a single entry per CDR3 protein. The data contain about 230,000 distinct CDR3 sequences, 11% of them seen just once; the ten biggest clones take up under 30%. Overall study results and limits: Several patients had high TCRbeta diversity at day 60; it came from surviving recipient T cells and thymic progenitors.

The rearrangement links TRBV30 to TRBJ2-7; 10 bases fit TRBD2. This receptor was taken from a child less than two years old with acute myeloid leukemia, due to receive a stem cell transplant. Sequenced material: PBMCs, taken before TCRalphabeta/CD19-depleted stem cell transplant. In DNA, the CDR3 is TGTGCCTGGAGTGTGAGTAGCGGGGGGTTCTACGAGCAGTACTTC. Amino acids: CAWSVSSGGFYEQYF.